The T cell receptor (beta chain) under discussion was sequenced for a study of blood T cells in healthy people across ages. The CDR3 has 17 residues. Germline CDR1 and CDR2: KGHDR and SFDVKD. Total RNA was isolated from each sample in quantities of at least 6 micrograms. A second PCR of roughly 7 to 11 cycles used a sample-barcoded 5' primer and a J-beta primer mix. TCRdb re-derived calls from the 5' RACE reads in MiXCR, one entry per CDR3 protein. The table has 550,000 to 800,000 distinct CDR3 sequences, more than 20% seen once. The receptor was derived from a man aged 65-85 years in good health. V is TRBV24-1 and J is TRBJ2-5; 9 nucleotides match TRBD2. The J call is uncertain, as TRBJ2-1 better fits the DNA end. The material sequenced was blood. CDR3 sequence (DNA): TGTGCCACCAGTGATTTGCGTGGTAGCGGGAGAATAGATGAGCAGTTCTTC. Translated: CATSDLRGSGRIDEQFF.